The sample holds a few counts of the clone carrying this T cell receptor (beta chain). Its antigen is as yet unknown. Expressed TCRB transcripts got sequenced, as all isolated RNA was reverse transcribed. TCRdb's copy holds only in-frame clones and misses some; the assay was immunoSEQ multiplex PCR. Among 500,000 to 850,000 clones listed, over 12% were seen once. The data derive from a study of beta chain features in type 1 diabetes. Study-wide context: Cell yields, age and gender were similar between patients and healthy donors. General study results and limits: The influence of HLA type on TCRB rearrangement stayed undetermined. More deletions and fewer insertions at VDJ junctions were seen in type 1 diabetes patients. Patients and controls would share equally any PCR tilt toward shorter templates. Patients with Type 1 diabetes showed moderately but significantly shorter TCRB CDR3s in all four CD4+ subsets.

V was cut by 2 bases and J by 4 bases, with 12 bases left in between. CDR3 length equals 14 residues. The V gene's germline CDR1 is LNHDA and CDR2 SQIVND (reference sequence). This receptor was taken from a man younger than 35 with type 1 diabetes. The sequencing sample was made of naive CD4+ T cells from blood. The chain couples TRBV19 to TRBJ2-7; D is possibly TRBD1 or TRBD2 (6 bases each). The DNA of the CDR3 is TGTGCCAGTAGTATAACGGGGGCATCGTACGAGCAGTACTTC. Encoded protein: CASSITGASYEQYF.